This T cell receptor (beta chain) was captured in a study of blood T cell repertoires in COVID-19. On the study more broadly: Nucleic acid was either cDNA or gDNA, and it came from T cells, B-cell-depleted T cells, or PBMCs.

J was trimmed by 5 bases and V by 2 bases; bases with no gene match: 3. The CDR3 is 14 residues long. Germline values: CDR1 SGHRS, CDR2 YFSETQ. The table came from immunoSEQ multiplex PCR; TCRdb's copy has only in-frame clones and leaves some out. The data show more than 95,000 clones, with roughly nine tenths seen just once and roughly 7.9% held by the top ten. The chain employs TRBV5-1 and TRBJ2-5; 10 nucleotides match TRBD1. This TCR was sampled from a man aged 65 to 79 who had recovered from COVID-19. Sequenced input: peripheral blood. CDR3: CASSLGQGEETQYF. The CDR3 DNA reads TGCGCCAGCAGCTTAGGACAGGGGGAGGAGACCCAGTACTTC. The whole variable domain, filled in from reference TRBV5-1 and TRBJ2-5, reads KAGVTQTPRYLIKTRGQQVTLSCSPISGHRSVSWYQQTPGQGLQFLFEYFSETQRNKGNFPGRFSGRQFSNSRSEMNVSTLELGDSALYLCASSLGQGEETQYFGPGTRLLVL.